This T cell receptor beta chain is from a study of CD8 T cells in Susac syndrome. The V gene lost 5 bases and the J gene lost 10 bases, with 16 bases spanning the gap. CDR1 and CDR2 from the germline V gene are SEHNR and FQNEAQ (reference sequence). There are 13 residues in the CDR3. With random hexamers, roughly 0.45 to 1 ug RNA was reverse transcribed. TCRdb called the immunoSEQ multiplex PCR reads again in MiXCR, with one record for every CDR3 protein. The table shows 150,000 to 250,000 distinct CDR3 sequences, with roughly 96% occurring only once. Sequencing was done on a sample of CD4+ T cells from PBMCs. The sequence was obtained from a human donor with multiple sclerosis. The rearrangement joins TRBV7-9 to TRBJ2-3; D may be TRBD1 (6 bases). As DNA, the CDR3 is TGTGCCAGCAGCCTGCAGGGGAGCGGTTCGCAGTATTTT. Its protein is CASSLQGSGSQYF.